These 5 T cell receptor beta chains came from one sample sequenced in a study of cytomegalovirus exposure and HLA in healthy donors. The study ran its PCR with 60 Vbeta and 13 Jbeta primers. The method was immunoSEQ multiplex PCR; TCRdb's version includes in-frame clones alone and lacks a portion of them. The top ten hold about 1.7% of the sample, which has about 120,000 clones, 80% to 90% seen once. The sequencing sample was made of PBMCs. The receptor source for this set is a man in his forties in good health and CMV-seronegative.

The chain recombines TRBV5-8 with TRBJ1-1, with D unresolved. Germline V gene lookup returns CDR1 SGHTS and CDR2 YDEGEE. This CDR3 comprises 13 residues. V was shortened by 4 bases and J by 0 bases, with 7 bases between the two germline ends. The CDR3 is CASSRDMNTEAFF. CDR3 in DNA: TGTGCCAGCAGCCGAGACATGAACACTGAAGCTTTCTTT.

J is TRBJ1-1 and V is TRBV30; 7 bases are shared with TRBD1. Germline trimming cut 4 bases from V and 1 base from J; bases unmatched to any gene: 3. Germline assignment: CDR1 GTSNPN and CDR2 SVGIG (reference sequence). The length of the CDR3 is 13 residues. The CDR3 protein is CAWNGQENTEAFF. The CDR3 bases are TGTGCCTGGAACGGACAGGAGAACACTGAAGCTTTCTTT.

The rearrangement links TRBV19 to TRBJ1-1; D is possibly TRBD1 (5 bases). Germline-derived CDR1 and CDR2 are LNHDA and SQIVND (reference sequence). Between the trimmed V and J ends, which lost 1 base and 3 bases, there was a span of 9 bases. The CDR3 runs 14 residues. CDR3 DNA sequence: TGTGCCAGTAGTATAGCGTCAGGGTACACTGAAGCTTTCTTT. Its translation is CASSIASGYTEAFF.

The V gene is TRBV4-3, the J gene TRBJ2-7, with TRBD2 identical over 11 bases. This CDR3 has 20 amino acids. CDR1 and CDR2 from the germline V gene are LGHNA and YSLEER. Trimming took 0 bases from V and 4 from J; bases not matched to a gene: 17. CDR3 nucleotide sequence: TGCGCCAGCAGCCAAGAAGGATTACAGGCAACTAGCGGGAGTATGTACGAGCAGTACTTC. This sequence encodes CASSQEGLQATSGSMYEQYF.

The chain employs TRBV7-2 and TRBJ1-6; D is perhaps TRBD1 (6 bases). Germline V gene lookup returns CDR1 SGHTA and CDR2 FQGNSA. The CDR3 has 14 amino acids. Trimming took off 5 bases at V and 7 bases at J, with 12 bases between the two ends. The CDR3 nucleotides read TGTGCCAGCAGCCCTGGACAGCTGAATTCACCCCTCCACTTT. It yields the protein CASSPGQLNSPLHF.